The 23 T cell receptor beta chains listed next were all sequenced from one sample in a study of regulatory and conventional T cells in RAG deficiency. Sequencing was performed with immunoSEQ multiplex PCR; in TCRdb, only in-frame clones are kept and a portion is missing. The sample includes fewer than 35,000 clones, about 89% of them seen just once. The sample was also linked to a second study, of regulatory T cells. According to that study: Primers: 52 TRBV forward and 13 TRBJ reverse.

The sequenced material came from CD8+ T cells sorted from blood. Receptor source: a human donor in good health.

The chain joins TRBV6-5 to TRBJ1-2, with a weak D call TRBD1 (6 bases). The CDR3 loop spans 13 amino acids. Germline V lookup: CDR1 MNHEY, CDR2 SVGAGI. Trimming took off 5 bases at V and 7 bases at J, with 14 bases between the two ends. CDR3 sequence reads: CASSEWDTAGYTF. CDR3 DNA: TGTGCCAGCAGTGAATGGGACACCGCTGGCTACACCTTC.

The CDR3 here is CASSRGTGNLVVAHNEQFF. The CDR3 DNA follows: TGTGCCAGCAGCCGCGGGACAGGGAATTTGGTAGTAGCTCACAATGAGCAGTTCTTC. This sequence joins TRBV28 and TRBJ2-1; 9 bases match TRBD1. V was pared by 6 bases and J by 5 bases, with 20 bases of the junction left unmatched. Germline V lookup: CDR1 MDHEN, CDR2 SYDVKM. The CDR3 totals 19 residues. Combining the CDR3 with reference TRBV28 and TRBJ2-1 gives the whole variable domain DVKVTQSSRYLVKRTGEKVFLECVQDMDHENMFWYRQDPGLGLRLIYFSYDVKMKEKGDIPEGYSVSREKKERFSLILESASTNQTSMYLCASSRGTGNLVVAHNEQFFGPGTRLTVL.

This sequence joins TRBV9 and TRBJ2-6; D possibly corresponds to TRBD1 (6 bases). The CDR3 has 17 amino acids. Trimming took 0 bases from V and 4 from J, leaving 14 bases between them. Germline V gene lookup returns CDR1 SGDLS and CDR2 YYNGEE. The CDR3 bases are TGTGCCAGCAGCGTAGGGCAGGGGCTGGACGGGGCCAACGTCCTGACTTTC. Translated: CASSVGQGLDGANVLTF.

The chain uses TRBV28 and TRBJ1-5; the D is unclear. The CDR3 covers 16 residues. Germline values: CDR1 MDHEN, CDR2 SYDVKM. V was shortened by 5 bases and J by 1 base, with 15 bases between the two germline ends. The chain's CDR3 is CASSPPRLLSNQPQHF. CDR3 DNA: TGTGCCAGCAGTCCTCCAAGACTCCTCAGCAATCAGCCCCAGCATTTT.

The V call is TRBV19, the J call TRBJ2-1; D perhaps matches TRBD1 (5 bases). CDR1 is LNHDA and CDR2 is SQIVND in the germline V gene (reference sequence). Trimming removed 10 bases from V and 2 bases from J, with 12 bases in between. The CDR3 consists of 13 residues. CDR3 region: CATGQGPYNEQFF. For the CDR3, the DNA is TGTGCCACAGGCCAGGGCCCCTACAATGAGCAGTTCTTC. Combining the CDR3 with reference TRBV19 and TRBJ2-1 gives the whole variable domain DGGITQSPKYLFRKEGQNVTLSCEQNLNHDAMYWYRQDPGQGLRLIYYSQIVNDFQKGDIAEGYSVSREKKESFPLTVTSAQKNPTAFYLCATGQGPYNEQFFGPGTRLTVL.

DNA for the CDR3: TGTGCCTGGACGGATGGGACCTCAGCCTACAATGAGCAGTTCTTC. It codes for CAWTDGTSAYNEQFF. J is TRBJ2-1 and V is TRBV30; either TRBD1 or TRBD2 may fit D (5 bases each). This CDR3 spans 15 amino acids. V dropped 4 bases and J dropped 2 bases, with 15 bases sitting between them. Germline CDR1 reads GTSNPN; CDR2 reads SVGIG (reference sequence).

The V and J genes are TRBV5-4 and TRBJ2-1, with a tentative D call TRBD1 (5 bases). The CDR3 extends over 13 amino acids. CDR1 and CDR2 (germline): SGHNT, YYREEE (reference sequence). Trimming cost V 4 bases and J 9 bases, with 14 bases left between them. The CDR3 loop reads CASSPAVRVEQFF. The CDR3 bases are TGTGCCAGCAGCCCGGCGGTCAGGGTTGAGCAGTTCTTC.

The V gene is TRBV5-1, the J gene TRBJ1-6, with no clear D. From germline, CDR1 is SGHRS and CDR2 YFSETQ. The CDR3 is 13 residues long. Trimming removed 0 bases from V and 9 bases from J, with 7 bases in between. The CDR3 nucleotides are TGCGCCAGCAGCTTGGAACCCAGTTCACCCCTCCACTTT. Translating it yields CASSLEPSSPLHF.

The V and J genes are TRBV9 and TRBJ1-5; D not resolved. The ends were cut back, 7 bases at V and 4 bases at J, with 9 bases in the middle. From germline, CDR1 is SGDLS and CDR2 YYNGEE. The CDR3 totals 12 residues. CDR3: CASSNGNQPQHF. For the CDR3, the DNA is TGTGCCAGCTCCAACGGGAATCAGCCCCAGCATTTT.

The chain couples TRBV6-1 to TRBJ1-5, with D perhaps TRBD1 (5 bases). The CDR3 contains 17 residues. The V gene lost 2 bases and the J gene lost 0 bases, with 14 bases spanning the gap. From germline, CDR1 is MNHNS and CDR2 SASEGT. DNA for the CDR3: TGTGCCAGCAGTGAAACGACAGTCACAGGTAGCAATCAGCCCCAGCATTTT. Protein product: CASSETTVTGSNQPQHF.

This clone has only a few counts. The chain is built from TRBV11-3 and TRBJ2-7; 7 bases are a match to TRBD2. The germline CDR1 and CDR2 sequences are SGHNT and YENEEA. The length of the CDR3 is 16 residues. The ends lost 2 bases at V and 5 bases at J; junction bases unmatched: 12. The CDR3, as DNA: TGTGCCAGCAGCTTATGGGCGGGGAGGGAGATCGACGAGCAGTACTTC. Protein: CASSLWAGREIDEQYF.

The V and J genes are TRBV7-3 and TRBJ1-1, with a tentative D call TRBD1 (5 bases). Looked up from germline, CDR1 is SGHTA and CDR2 is FQGTGA. CDR3 length equals 17 residues. V lost 0 bases and J 1 base, leaving 15 bases between the germline ends. In DNA form, the CDR3 reads TGTGCCAGCAGCTTAACCCCGCCAGGGACCTCGAACACTGAAGCTTTCTTT. Protein sequence: CASSLTPPGTSNTEAFF.

The chain joins TRBV5-1 to TRBJ1-1; D perhaps matches TRBD1 (6 bases). The V gene lost 3 bases and the J gene lost 2 bases, with 11 bases spanning the gap. The V gene's germline CDR1 is SGHRS and CDR2 YFSETQ. This CDR3 region has 14 residues. This chain's CDR3 is CASSSARGNTEAFF. DNA of the CDR3: TGCGCCAGCAGCTCGGCCAGGGGCAACACTGAAGCTTTCTTT.

The chain has TRBV27 and TRBJ2-2; D gene uncertain. Germline V gene sequence: CDR1 MNHEY, CDR2 SMNVEV (reference sequence). This CDR3 is built from 15 residues. The V and J ends lost 8 bases and 0 bases respectively, with 13 bases between them. Here the CDR3 reads CASRPASPNTGELFF. CDR3 DNA: TGTGCCAGCCGCCCGGCGTCTCCGAACACCGGGGAGCTGTTTTTT.

The rearrangement links TRBV5-1 to TRBJ2-7, with D possibly matching TRBD1 (6 bases). Germline loops: CDR1 SGHRS, CDR2 YFSETQ. The germline V and J ends were trimmed by 4 bases and 0 bases, with 11 bases remaining between them. This CDR3 contains 14 residues. This CDR3 reads CASSQTGNSYEQYF. CDR3 in DNA: TGCGCCAGCAGCCAAACAGGGAACTCCTACGAGCAGTACTTC.

CDR3 sequence: CASSWGVVYEQYF. CDR3 sequence (DNA): TGTGCCAGCAGCTGGGGGGTGGTCTACGAGCAGTACTTC. The V call is TRBV5-6, the J call TRBJ2-7; a possible D gene is TRBD2 (6 bases). The germline gives CDR1 SGHDT, CDR2 YYEEEE. V lost 3 bases to trimming and J lost 3 bases, with 10 bases between them. The CDR3 covers 13 residues.

V usage is TRBV6-1 and J usage is TRBJ1-6, with no clear D. CDR3 length: 15 residues. Trimming took 2 bases from V and 5 from J, leaving 10 bases between them. Per germline, CDR1 MNHNS and CDR2 SASEGT. CDR3 protein: CASSESAGNNSPLHF. In nucleotides, the CDR3 is TGTGCCAGCAGTGAATCGGCGGGGAATAATTCACCCCTCCACTTT.

The CDR3 DNA sequence: TGTGCCTGGAGGCGGGAGTTCGCCTACGAGCAGTACTTC. This sequence encodes CAWRREFAYEQYF. The J gene is TRBJ2-7, the V gene TRBV30; 7 bases agree with TRBD2. CDR3 size: 13 residues. The germline V gene encodes CDR1 GTSNPN and CDR2 SVGIG (reference sequence). V shed 3 bases, J shed 2 bases, and the junction held 4 bases outside the gene matches.

The chain combines TRBV29-1 with TRBJ2-2; TRBD1 aligns across 7 bases. The CDR3 consists of 13 residues. Per the germline V gene, CDR1 is SQVTM and CDR2 is ANQGSEA. Trimming took 7 bases from V and 7 from J; bases not matched to a gene: 9. The CDR3 sequence is CSAIGTVVGELFF. The CDR3 DNA reads TGCAGCGCGATCGGGACAGTTGTCGGGGAGCTGTTTTTT.

The V gene is TRBV18, the J gene TRBJ2-3; 9 positions agree with TRBD2. Per the germline V gene, CDR1 is KGHSH and CDR2 is LQKENI. Losses at the gene ends were 3 bases for V and 0 bases for J; bases not matched to a gene: 16. The CDR3 spans 20 residues. The CDR3 DNA is TGTGCCAGCTCACCTCTCCAGCGGGGGGACATCAAGACTAGCACAGATACGCAGTATTTT. This encodes CASSPLQRGDIKTSTDTQYF.

The V and J genes are TRBV28 and TRBJ1-2; 7 bases are shared with TRBD1. This CDR3 contains 15 residues. J gave up 4 bases and V 5 bases, and 10 bases lay outside the gene matches. Germline-derived CDR1 and CDR2 are MDHEN and SYDVKM. The CDR3 protein is CASSQVQGLSYGYTF. The CDR3 bases are TGTGCCAGCAGTCAAGTACAGGGGCTGAGCTATGGCTACACCTTC.

The V gene is TRBV25-1, the J gene TRBJ1-3; no clear D. Trimming removed 2 bases at V and 1 base at J, with 15 bases between. The V gene's germline CDR1 is MGHDK and CDR2 SYGVNS. The CDR3 runs to 17 residues. The CDR3 nucleotides are TGTGCCAGCAGTGAAAGGGCTAACCACCCATCTGGAAACACCATATATTTT. Encoded protein: CASSERANHPSGNTIYF.

V usage is TRBV27 and J usage is TRBJ1-5, with D tentatively TRBD1 (5 bases). CDR1 is MNHEY, CDR2 SMNVEV, per germline (reference sequence). Trimming removed 5 bases at V and 1 base at J, with 9 bases between. This CDR3 comprises 14 residues. This CDR3 reads CASSPGGSNQPQHF. The DNA for the CDR3 is TGTGCCAGCAGTCCCGGGGGGAGCAATCAGCCCCAGCATTTT.